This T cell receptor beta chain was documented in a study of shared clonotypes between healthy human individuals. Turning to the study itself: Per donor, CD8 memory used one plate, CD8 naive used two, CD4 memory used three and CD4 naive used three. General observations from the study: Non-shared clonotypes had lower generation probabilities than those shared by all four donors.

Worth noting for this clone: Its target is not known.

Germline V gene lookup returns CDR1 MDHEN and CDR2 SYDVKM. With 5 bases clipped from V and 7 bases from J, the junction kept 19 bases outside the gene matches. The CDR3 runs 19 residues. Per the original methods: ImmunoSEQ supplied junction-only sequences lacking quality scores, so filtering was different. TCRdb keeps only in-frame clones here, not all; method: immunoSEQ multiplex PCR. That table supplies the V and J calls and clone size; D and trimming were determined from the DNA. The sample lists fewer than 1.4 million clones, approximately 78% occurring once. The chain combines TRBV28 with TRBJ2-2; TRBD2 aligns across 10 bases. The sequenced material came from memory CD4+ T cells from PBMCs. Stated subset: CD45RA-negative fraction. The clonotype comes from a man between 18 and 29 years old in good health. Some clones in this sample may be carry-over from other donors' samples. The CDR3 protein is CASSKIGGVAGGPDGELFF. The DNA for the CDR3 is TGTGCCAGCAGTAAAATTGGGGGGGTAGCGGGAGGCCCCGACGGGGAGCTGTTTTTT. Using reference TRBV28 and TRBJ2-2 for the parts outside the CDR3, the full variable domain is DVKVTQSSRYLVKRTGEKVFLECVQDMDHENMFWYRQDPGLGLRLIYFSYDVKMKEKGDIPEGYSVSREKKERFSLILESASTNQTSMYLCASSKIGGVAGGPDGELFFGEGSRLTVL.